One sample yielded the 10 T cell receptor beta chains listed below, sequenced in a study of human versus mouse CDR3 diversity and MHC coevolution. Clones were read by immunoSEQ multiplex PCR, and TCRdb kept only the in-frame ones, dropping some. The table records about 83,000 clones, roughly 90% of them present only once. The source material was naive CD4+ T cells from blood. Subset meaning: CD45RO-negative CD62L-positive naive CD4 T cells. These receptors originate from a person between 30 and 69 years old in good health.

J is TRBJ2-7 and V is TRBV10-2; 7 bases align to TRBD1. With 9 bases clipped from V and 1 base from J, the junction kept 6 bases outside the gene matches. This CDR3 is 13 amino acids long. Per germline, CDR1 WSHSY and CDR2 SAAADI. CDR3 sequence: CARLYRGSYEQYF. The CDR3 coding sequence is TGCGCCAGGTTATACAGGGGATCCTACGAGCAGTACTTC.

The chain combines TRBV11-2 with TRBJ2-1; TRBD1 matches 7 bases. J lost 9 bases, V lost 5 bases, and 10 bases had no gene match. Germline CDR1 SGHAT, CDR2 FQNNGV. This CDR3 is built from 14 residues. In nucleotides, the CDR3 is TGTGCCAGCAGCCCCGTACAGGGGCCGGGTGAGCAGTTCTTC. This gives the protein CASSPVQGPGEQFF.

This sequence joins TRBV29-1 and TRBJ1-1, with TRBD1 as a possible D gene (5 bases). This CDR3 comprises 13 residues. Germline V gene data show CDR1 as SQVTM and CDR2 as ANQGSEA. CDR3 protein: CLARGFMNTEAFF. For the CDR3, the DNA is TGCTTAGCAAGGGGCTTCATGAACACTGAAGCTTTCTTT.

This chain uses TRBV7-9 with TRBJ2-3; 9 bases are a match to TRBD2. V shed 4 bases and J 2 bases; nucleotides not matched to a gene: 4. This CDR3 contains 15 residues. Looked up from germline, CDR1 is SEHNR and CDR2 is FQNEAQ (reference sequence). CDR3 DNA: TGTGCCAGCAGCTGGCTAGCGGGGCACACAGATACGCAGTATTTT. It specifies CASSWLAGHTDTQYF.

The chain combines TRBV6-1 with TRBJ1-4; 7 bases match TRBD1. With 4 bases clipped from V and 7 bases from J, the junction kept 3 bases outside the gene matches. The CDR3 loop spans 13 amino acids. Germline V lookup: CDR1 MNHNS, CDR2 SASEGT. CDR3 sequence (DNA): TGTGCCAGCAGTGGACAGGGAGGTGAAAAACTGTTTTTT. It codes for CASSGQGGEKLFF.

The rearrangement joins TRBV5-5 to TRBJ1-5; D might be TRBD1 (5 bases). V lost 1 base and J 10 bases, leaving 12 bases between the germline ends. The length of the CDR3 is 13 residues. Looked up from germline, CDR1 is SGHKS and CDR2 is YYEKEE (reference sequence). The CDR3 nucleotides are TGTGCCAGCAGCTTGTTACAGGACGGACCCCAGCATTTT. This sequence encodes CASSLLQDGPQHF.

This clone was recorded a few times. DNA for the CDR3: TGTGCCAGCAGCAAAGATTTTGGGAGGGACCTGTTTTTT. Encoded protein: CASSKDFGRDLFF. The chain uses TRBV21-1 and TRBJ1-4. TRBV21-1 corresponds to a pseudogene. The CDR3 length is 13 residues.

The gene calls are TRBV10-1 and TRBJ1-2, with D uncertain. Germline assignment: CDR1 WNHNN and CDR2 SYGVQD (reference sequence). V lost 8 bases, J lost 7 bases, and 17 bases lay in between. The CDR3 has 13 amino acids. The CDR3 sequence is CASRPSVRGGYTF. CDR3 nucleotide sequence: TGCGCCAGCCGTCCCTCGGTCAGAGGTGGCTACACCTTC.

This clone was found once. CDR3 nucleotides: TGTGCCAGCAGCGGAGGGGGGGGAAGCTCCTACGAGCAGTACTTC. Its translation is CASSGGGGSSYEQYF. The rearrangement uses TRBV6-1 and TRBJ2-7, with D perhaps matching TRBD2 (7 bases). Germline values: CDR1 MNHNS, CDR2 SASEGT. The CDR3 runs 15 residues. The V end lost 6 bases, the J end lost 0 bases, and 15 bases lay between the germline ends.

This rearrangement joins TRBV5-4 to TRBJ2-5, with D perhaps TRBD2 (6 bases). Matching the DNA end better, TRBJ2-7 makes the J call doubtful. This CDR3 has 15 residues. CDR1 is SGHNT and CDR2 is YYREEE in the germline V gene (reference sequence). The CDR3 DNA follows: TGTGCCAGCAGCTTGGGGGGCGGAGCGGGCGGCGAGCAGTACTTC. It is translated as CASSLGGGAGGEQYF.